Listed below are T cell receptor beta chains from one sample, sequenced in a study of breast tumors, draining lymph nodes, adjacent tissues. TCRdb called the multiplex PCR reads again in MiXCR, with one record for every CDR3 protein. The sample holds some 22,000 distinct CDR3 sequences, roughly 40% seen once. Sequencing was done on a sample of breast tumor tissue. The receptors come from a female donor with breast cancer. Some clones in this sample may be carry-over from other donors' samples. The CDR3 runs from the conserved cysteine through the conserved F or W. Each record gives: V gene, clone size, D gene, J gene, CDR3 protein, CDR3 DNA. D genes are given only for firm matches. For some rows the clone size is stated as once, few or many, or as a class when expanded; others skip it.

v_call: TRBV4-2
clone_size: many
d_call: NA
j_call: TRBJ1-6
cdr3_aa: CASSQEQDSTNSPLHF
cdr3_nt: TGTGCCAGCAGCCAAGAACAGGACAGCACCAATTCACCCCTCCACTTT

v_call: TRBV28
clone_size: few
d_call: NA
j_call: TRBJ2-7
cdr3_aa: CASSRSYEQYF
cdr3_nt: TGTGCCAGCAGCCGCTCCTACGAGCAGTACTTC

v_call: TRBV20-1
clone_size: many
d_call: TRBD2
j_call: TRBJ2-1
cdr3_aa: CSARDDSGGAFEQFF
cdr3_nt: TGCAGTGCTAGAGATGACAGCGGGGGGGCGTTTGAGCAGTTCTTC

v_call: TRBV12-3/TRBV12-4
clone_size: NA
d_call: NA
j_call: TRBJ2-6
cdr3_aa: CASSLMGSGANVLTF
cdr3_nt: TGTGCCAGCAGTTTAATGGGCTCTGGGGCCAACGTCCTGACTTTC

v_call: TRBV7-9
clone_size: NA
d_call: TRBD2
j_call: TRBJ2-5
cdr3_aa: CASSVGTSGGEETQYF
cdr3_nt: TGTGCCAGCAGCGTTGGGACTAGCGGGGGGGAAGAGACCCAGTACTTC

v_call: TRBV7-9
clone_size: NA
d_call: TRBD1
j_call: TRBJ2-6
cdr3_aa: CASSRRTGSNWANVLTF
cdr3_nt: TGTGCCAGCAGCCGTAGGACAGGGTCGAACTGGGCCAACGTCCTGACTTTC

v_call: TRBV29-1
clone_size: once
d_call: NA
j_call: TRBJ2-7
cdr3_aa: CSVEDRPREQYF
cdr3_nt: TGCAGCGTTGAAGATCGCCCCCGCGAGCAGTACTTC

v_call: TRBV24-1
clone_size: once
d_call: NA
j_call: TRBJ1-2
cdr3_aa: CATSDITNYGYTF
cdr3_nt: TGTGCCACCAGTGATATTACTAACTATGGCTACACCTTC

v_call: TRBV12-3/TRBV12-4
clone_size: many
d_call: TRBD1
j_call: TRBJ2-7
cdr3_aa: CASPGQGPNNEQYF
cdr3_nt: TGTGCCAGCCCGGGACAGGGCCCAAACAACGAGCAGTACTTC

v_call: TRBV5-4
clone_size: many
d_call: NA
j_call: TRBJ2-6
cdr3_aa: CASSLGAQGTGANVLTF
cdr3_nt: TGTGCCAGCAGCTTGGGGGCCCAGGGTACTGGGGCCAACGTCCTGACTTTC

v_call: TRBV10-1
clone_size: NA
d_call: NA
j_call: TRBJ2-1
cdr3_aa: CASSDGDEQFF
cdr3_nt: TGCGCCAGCAGTGACGGGGATGAGCAGTTCTTC

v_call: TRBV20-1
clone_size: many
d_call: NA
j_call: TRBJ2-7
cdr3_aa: CSARDAYEQYF
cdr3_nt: TGCAGTGCCAGGGATGCCTACGAGCAGTACTTC

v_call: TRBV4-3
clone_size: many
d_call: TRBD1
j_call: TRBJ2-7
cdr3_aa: CASSLRQGASYEQYF
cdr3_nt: TGCGCCAGCAGCTTAAGACAGGGGGCATCCTACGAGCAGTACTTC

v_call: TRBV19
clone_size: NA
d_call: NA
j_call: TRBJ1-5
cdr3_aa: CASSIVAGASNQPQHF
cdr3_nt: TGTGCCAGTAGTATAGTGGCAGGGGCTAGCAATCAGCCCCAGCATTTT

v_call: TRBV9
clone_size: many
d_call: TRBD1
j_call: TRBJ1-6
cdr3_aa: CASSERQGPSYNSPLHF
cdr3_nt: TGTGCCAGCAGCGAACGACAGGGTCCAAGTTATAATTCACCCCTCCACTTT

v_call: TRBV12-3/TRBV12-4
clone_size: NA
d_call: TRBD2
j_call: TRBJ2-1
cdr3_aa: CASSPSWGGGYNEQFF
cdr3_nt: TGTGCCAGCAGTCCCTCCTGGGGGGGGGGATACAATGAGCAGTTCTTC

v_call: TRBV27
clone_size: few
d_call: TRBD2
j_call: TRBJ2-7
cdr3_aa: CASSLSAGEGRNEQYF
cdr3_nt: TGTGCCAGCAGTTTATCGGCCGGGGAGGGGAGGAACGAGCAGTACTTC

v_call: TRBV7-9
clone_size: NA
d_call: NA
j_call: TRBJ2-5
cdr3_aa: CASSPGRRTQETQYF
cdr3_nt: TGTGCCAGCAGCCCCGGCAGGAGGACTCAAGAGACCCAGTACTTC

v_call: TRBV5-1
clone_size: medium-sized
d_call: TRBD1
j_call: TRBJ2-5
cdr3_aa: CASSLGGQGARGQETQYF
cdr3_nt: TGCGCCAGCAGCTTGGGGGGACAGGGGGCGCGCGGTCAAGAGACCCAGTACTTC

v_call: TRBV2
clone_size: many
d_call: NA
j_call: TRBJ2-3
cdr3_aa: CASRITDTQYF
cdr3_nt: TGTGCCAGCAGGATCACAGATACGCAGTATTTT

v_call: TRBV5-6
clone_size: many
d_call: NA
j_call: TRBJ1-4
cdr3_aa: CASSTGQRKDEKLFF
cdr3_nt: TGTGCCAGCAGCACCGGACAACGCAAGGATGAAAAACTGTTTTTT

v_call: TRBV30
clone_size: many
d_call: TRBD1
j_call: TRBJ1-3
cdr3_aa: CASRGDGNTIYF
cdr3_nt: TGTGCCAGCAGGGGGGATGGAAACACCATATATTTT

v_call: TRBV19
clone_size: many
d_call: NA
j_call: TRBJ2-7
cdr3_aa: CASSMPGTASSYEQYF
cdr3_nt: TGTGCCAGTAGTATGCCGGGGACGGCCAGCTCCTACGAGCAGTACTTC

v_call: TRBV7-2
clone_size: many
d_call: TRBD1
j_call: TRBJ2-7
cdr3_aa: CASSLRGRNEQYF
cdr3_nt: TGTGCCAGCAGCTTGAGGGGGCGGAACGAGCAGTACTTC

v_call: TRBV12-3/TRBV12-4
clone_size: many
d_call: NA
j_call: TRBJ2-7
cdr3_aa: CASSLWTGGEQYF
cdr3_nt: TGTGCCAGCAGTTTATGGACAGGAGGGGAGCAGTACTTC

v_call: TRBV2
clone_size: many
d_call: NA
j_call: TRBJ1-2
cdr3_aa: CASSDGQNYGYTF
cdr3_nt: TGTGCCAGCAGTGATGGACAGAACTATGGCTACACCTTC

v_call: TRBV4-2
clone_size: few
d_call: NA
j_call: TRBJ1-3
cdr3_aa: CASSQDSGGNTIYF
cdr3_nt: TGTGCCAGCAGCCAAGACAGCGGTGGAAACACCATATATTTT

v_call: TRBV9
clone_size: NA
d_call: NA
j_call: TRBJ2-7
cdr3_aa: CASSVGGTVDEQSF
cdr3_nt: TGTGCCAGCAGCGTAGGGGGGACGGTGGACGAGCAGTCCTTC

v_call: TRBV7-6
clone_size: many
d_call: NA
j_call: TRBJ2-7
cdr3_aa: CASSLVEQPPYEQYF
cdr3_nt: TGTGCCAGCAGCTTAGTCGAGCAGCCCCCCTACGAGCAGTACTTC

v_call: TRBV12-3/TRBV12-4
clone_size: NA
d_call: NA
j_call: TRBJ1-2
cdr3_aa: CASSHGGDYGYTF
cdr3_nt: TGTGCCAGCAGTCACGGGGGAGACTATGGCTACACCTTC

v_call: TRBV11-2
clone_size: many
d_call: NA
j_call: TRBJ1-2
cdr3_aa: CASSLLGTSNGYTF
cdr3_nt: TGTGCCAGCAGCTTACTCGGGACAAGCAATGGCTACACCTTC

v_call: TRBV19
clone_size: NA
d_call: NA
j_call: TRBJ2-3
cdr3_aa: CASSYLRDTQYF
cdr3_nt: TGTGCCAGTAGTTACTTGAGGGATACGCAGTATTTT

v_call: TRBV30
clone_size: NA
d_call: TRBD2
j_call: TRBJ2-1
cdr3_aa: CAWNPPWTSGKLVNEQFF
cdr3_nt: TGTGCCTGGAACCCCCCCTGGACTAGCGGGAAATTAGTAAATGAGCAGTTCTTC

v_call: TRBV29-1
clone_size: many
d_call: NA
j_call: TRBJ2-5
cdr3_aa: CSVPHGGWETQYF
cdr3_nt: TGCAGCGTTCCTCACGGGGGTTGGGAGACCCAGTACTTC

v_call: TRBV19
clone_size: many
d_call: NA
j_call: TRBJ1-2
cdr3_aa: CASSIVGGNYGYTF
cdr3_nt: TGTGCCAGTAGTATAGTAGGGGGAAACTATGGCTACACCTTC

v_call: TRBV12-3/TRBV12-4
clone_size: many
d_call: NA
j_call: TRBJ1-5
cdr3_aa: CASSSGQPQHF
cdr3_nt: TGTGCCAGCAGTTCAGGGCAGCCCCAGCATTTT

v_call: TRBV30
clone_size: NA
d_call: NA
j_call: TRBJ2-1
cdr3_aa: CAWSRGGGLNEQFF
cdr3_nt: TGTGCCTGGAGTAGGGGGGGAGGCCTCAATGAGCAGTTCTTC

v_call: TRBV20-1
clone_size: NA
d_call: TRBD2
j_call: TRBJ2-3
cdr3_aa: CSASKGLASQRGQYF
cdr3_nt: TGCAGTGCTAGTAAGGGACTAGCGTCCCAACGGGGGCAGTATTTT

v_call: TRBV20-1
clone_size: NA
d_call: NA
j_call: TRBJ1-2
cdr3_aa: CSARDPIYGYTF
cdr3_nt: TGCAGTGCCCGGGACCCAATTTATGGCTACACCTTC

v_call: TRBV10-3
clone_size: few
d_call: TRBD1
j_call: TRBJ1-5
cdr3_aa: CAISESAGGENQPQHF
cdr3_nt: TGTGCCATCAGTGAGTCGGCAGGGGGCGAAAATCAGCCCCAGCATTTT

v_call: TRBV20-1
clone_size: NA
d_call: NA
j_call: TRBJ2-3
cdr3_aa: CSAARTSDTQYF
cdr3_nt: TGCAGTGCCGCCAGGACTTCAGATACGCAGTATTTT

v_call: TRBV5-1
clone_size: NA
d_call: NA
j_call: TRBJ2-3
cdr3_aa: CASSLGTSSDTQYF
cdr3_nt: TGCGCCAGCAGCTTGGGGACGAGCAGCGATACGCAGTATTTT

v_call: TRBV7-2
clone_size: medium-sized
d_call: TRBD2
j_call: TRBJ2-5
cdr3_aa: CASSSSGRVSETQYF
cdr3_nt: TGTGCCAGCAGCTCTAGCGGGAGAGTATCAGAGACCCAGTACTTC

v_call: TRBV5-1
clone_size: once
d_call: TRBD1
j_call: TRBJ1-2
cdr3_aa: CASSLAGRGRDGYTF
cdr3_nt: TGCGCCAGCAGCTTGGCTGGCAGGGGGCGAGATGGCTACACCTTC

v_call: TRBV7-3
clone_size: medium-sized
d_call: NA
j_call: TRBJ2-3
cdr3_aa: CASSPGLQDTQYF
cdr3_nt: TGTGCCAGCAGCCCGGGACTCCAAGATACGCAGTATTTT

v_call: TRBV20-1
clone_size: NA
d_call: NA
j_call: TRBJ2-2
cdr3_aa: CSARGLANTGELFF
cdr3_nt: TGCAGTGCTAGGGGGCTGGCGAACACCGGGGAGCTGTTTTTT

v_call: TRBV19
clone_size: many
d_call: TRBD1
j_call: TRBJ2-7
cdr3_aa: CATKRDRGVYEQYF
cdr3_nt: TGTGCCACCAAACGGGACAGGGGTGTCTACGAGCAGTACTTC

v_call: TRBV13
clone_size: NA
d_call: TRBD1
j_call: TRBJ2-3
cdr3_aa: CATPPPGQVLTSTDTQYF
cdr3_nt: TGTGCCACCCCCCCCCCGGGACAGGTACTCACTAGCACAGATACGCAGTATTTT

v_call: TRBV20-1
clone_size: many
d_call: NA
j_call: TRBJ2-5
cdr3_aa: CSARAESSHQETQYF
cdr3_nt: TGCAGTGCTAGAGCGGAGTCCAGCCACCAAGAGACCCAGTACTTC